This T cell receptor beta chain derives from a study of patients and donors after allogeneic stem cell transplantation. The junction had 8 bases not matched to a gene; V was cut back by 2 bases and J by 0 bases. Germline V gene data show CDR1 as PRHDT and CDR2 as FYEKMQ (reference sequence). The CDR3 runs 18 residues. Each CDR3 protein gets one entry after TCRdb re-called the RT-PCR reads with MiXCR. The sample consists of about 230,000 distinct CDR3 sequences, roughly 14% of them appearing once. This TCR came from a human donor who was either an allogeneic HSCT recipient or a stem cell or donor lymphocyte infusion donor (not recorded which). It is not recorded whose cells these are; they may come from a transplant donor. The sequenced material came from blood, either unsorted or a sorted T cell fraction (not recorded which). The chain employs TRBV13 and TRBJ1-3; TRBD1 matches 9 bases. The CDR3 loop reads CASSLRTGAHFSGNTIYF. CDR3 nucleotides: TGTGCCAGCAGCTTAAGGACAGGGGCACATTTCTCTGGAAACACCATATATTTT.